Below, 26 T cell receptor beta chains from the same sample are listed, as sequenced in a study of shared clonotypes between healthy human individuals. The repertoire was sequenced with immunoSEQ multiplex PCR; TCRdb's copy has only in-frame clones and lacks some. The sample has over a million clones, roughly 95% seen once. The sample comprised naive CD4+ T cells sorted from blood. This sample's subset: CD45RA+ positively selected. These receptor sequences come from a young man in good health.

This chain uses TRBV7-3 with TRBJ1-1, with D possibly being TRBD1 (5 bases). V shed 2 bases and J shed 5 bases, with 12 bases lying between them. Looked up from germline, CDR1 is SGHTA and CDR2 is FQGTGA. CDR3 length: 14 residues. The CDR3 loop is CASSLGAPATEAFF. CDR3 nucleotide sequence: TGTGCCAGCAGCTTAGGGGCCCCGGCGACTGAAGCTTTCTTT. Filled out from reference TRBV7-3 and TRBJ1-1, the complete variable domain reads GAGVSQTPSNKVTEKGKYVELRCDPISGHTALYWYRQSLGQGPEFLIYFQGTGAADDSGLPNDRFFAVRPEGSVSTLKIQRTERGDSAVYLCASSLGAPATEAFFGQGTRLTVV.

The chain is built from TRBV11-3 and TRBJ2-3; D possibly corresponds to TRBD2 (7 bases). This CDR3 has 13 amino acids. The germline V gene encodes CDR1 SGHNT and CDR2 YENEEA. Trimming cost V 5 bases and J 8 bases, with 14 bases left between them. The CDR3 loop is CASSQQGGGTQYF. The CDR3, as DNA: TGTGCCAGCAGCCAACAGGGAGGGGGTACGCAGTATTTT.

This rearrangement joins TRBV7-3 to TRBJ2-2; a weak D match, TRBD2 (5 bases). CDR3 length equals 17 residues. V lost 1 base, J lost 2 bases, and 14 bases lay in between. Germline CDR1 reads SGHTA; CDR2 reads FQGTGA. CDR3 protein: CASSLKVRGYNTGELFF. The CDR3 nucleotides are TGTGCCAGCAGCTTAAAAGTACGAGGGTACAACACCGGGGAGCTGTTTTTT.

This CDR3 reads CASSSGTGKSYEQYF. The DNA for the CDR3 is TGTGCCAGCAGCTCTGGGACAGGTAAATCCTACGAGCAGTACTTC. This chain connects TRBV5-4 to TRBJ2-7; 8 nucleotides line up with TRBD1. J was trimmed by 1 base and V by 3 bases; bases with no gene match: 6. This CDR3 region has 15 residues. Germline V gene sequence: CDR1 SGHNT, CDR2 YYREEE (reference sequence). The full variable domain, rest sourced from reference TRBV5-4 and TRBJ2-7, is ETGVTQSPTHLIKTRGQQVTLRCSSQSGHNTVSWYQQALGQGPQFIFQYYREEENGRGNFPPRFSGLQFPNYSSELNVNALELDDSALYLCASSSGTGKSYEQYFGPGTRLTVT.

The J gene is TRBJ2-7, the V gene TRBV5-1; no clear D gene. Trimming removed 2 bases from V and 5 bases from J, with 8 bases in between. Germline CDR1 and CDR2: SGHRS and YFSETQ. There are 12 residues in the CDR3. Here the CDR3 DNA reads TGCGCCAGCAGCTTACCGAGCCACGAGCAGTACTTC. This encodes CASSLPSHEQYF.

The chain has TRBV29-1 and TRBJ2-7; 10 bases line up with TRBD2. The germline V gene has CDR1 SQVTM and CDR2 ANQGSEA. The CDR3 covers 15 residues. The ends lost 1 base at V and 7 bases at J; junction bases unmatched: 10. CDR3: CSVEGASGRGREQYF. DNA of the CDR3: TGCAGCGTTGAAGGGGCTAGCGGGAGAGGGAGAGAGCAGTACTTC.

The V gene is TRBV29-1, the J gene TRBJ2-7; 8 bases agree with TRBD2. CDR3 length equals 19 residues. V was pared by 1 base and J by 1 base, with 18 bases of the junction left unmatched. CDR1 is SQVTM and CDR2 is ANQGSEA in the germline V gene. The CDR3 nucleotides read TGCAGCGTTGAAGGCAGAAAGATCCGGACTAGCCTTAGATCCTACGAGCAGTACTTC. This sequence encodes CSVEGRKIRTSLRSYEQYF.

V usage is TRBV29-1 and J usage is TRBJ2-3, with 8 bases that match TRBD2. V shed 8 bases and J 3 bases; nucleotides not matched to a gene: 28. In germline, CDR1 is SQVTM, CDR2 ANQGSEA. CDR3 length equals 20 residues. For the CDR3, the DNA is TGCAGCCAAACCCCGTCGAAAGAACGTAGCGGGATACTGGGAACAGATACGCAGTATTTT. Its translation: CSQTPSKERSGILGTDTQYF.

This clone was seen only once. V and J are TRBV4-3 and TRBJ2-1; D is uncertain. Per germline, CDR1 LGHNA and CDR2 YSLEER. V lost 0 bases, J lost 10 bases, and 10 bases lay in between. This CDR3 spans 13 amino acids. The CDR3 nucleotides are TGCGCCAGCAGCCAAGATGAAAGGGTAGAGCAGTTCTTC. As protein: CASSQDERVEQFF.

The CDR3 sequence is CASSSTSADEQFF. In DNA, the CDR3 is TGTGCCAGTAGTAGCACTAGTGCAGATGAGCAGTTCTTC. This chain uses TRBV19 with TRBJ2-1; D may be TRBD2 (5 bases). The germline V and J ends were trimmed by 4 bases and 8 bases, with 12 bases remaining between them. Germline V gene data show CDR1 as LNHDA and CDR2 as SQIVND (reference sequence). This CDR3 contains 13 residues.

The chain carries TRBV9 and TRBJ2-4, with D possibly TRBD1 on 6 matching bases. Per germline, CDR1 SGDLS and CDR2 YYNGEE. V lost 1 base, J lost 9 bases, and 14 bases lay in between. The CDR3 extends over 14 amino acids. This CDR3 is CASSVSGTNTIQYF. In nucleotides, the CDR3 is TGTGCCAGCAGCGTAAGTGGGACAAATACCATTCAGTACTTC.

The J gene is TRBJ1-4, the V gene TRBV7-5; no check of the table's D call, TRBD1, against the DNA was made. TRBV7-5 is assigned pseudogene status. The CDR3 has 16 amino acids. The CDR3: CVRSFRVSRVNEKLFF. CDR3 bases: TGTGTCAGAAGCTTCAGGGTATCCCGGGTAAATGAAAAACTGTTTTTT.

The chain is built from TRBV11-2 and TRBJ2-7; 11 bases match TRBD1. The ends lost 4 bases at V and 2 bases at J; junction bases unmatched: 1. The CDR3 has 14 amino acids. In germline, CDR1 is SGHAT, CDR2 FQNNGV. The chain's CDR3 is CASSSGQGAYEQYF. Written as DNA, the CDR3 is TGTGCCAGCAGCTCGGGACAGGGGGCCTACGAGCAGTACTTC.

The rearrangement links TRBV27 to TRBJ2-1; D is possibly TRBD2 (5 bases). Germline V CDR1 and CDR2: MNHEY, SMNVEV (reference sequence). Trimming stripped 5 bases from V and 8 bases from J, with 19 bases between. The CDR3 is 15 amino acids. This CDR3 reads CASSPFPLGADEQFF. CDR3 in DNA: TGTGCCAGCAGTCCCTTTCCACTGGGAGCGGATGAGCAGTTCTTC.

This rearrangement joins TRBV27 to TRBJ2-1; possibly TRBD2 for D (7 bases). This CDR3 contains 16 residues. V lost 5 bases and J lost 5, with 19 bases in between. Germline-derived CDR1 and CDR2 are MNHEY and SMNVEV (reference sequence). The CDR3 loop reads CASSLYRASGDNEQFF. CDR3 DNA sequence: TGTGCCAGCAGTCTCTACAGGGCTAGCGGAGACAATGAGCAGTTCTTC.

The chain carries TRBV27 and TRBJ2-1, with 7 bases fitting TRBD2. The CDR3 sequence is 16 residues long. Germline V gives CDR1 MNHEY, CDR2 SMNVEV (reference sequence). V dropped 1 base and J dropped 6; count of bases not matched to a gene: 9. CDR3 residues: CASSLLLAVGGNEQFF. The CDR3 region has the DNA TGTGCCAGCAGTTTATTGCTAGCGGTGGGAGGCAATGAGCAGTTCTTC.

The chain combines TRBV4-3 with TRBJ2-7; D not resolved. The germline V gene has CDR1 LGHNA and CDR2 YSLEER. The CDR3 runs 15 residues. V was cut by 1 base and J by 2 bases, with 12 bases left in between. The CDR3: CASSQAPTKTYEQYF. The CDR3, as DNA: TGCGCCAGCAGCCAAGCGCCGACAAAAACCTACGAGCAGTACTTC.

V is TRBV19 and J is TRBJ2-5; 7 bases line up with TRBD1. The CDR3 is 14 amino acids. The J segment lost 4 bases and the V segment lost 6 bases, leaving 8 bases of the junction unmatched. Germline CDR1 reads LNHDA; CDR2 reads SQIVND (reference sequence). The CDR3 DNA reads TGTGCCAGTAGAAAAAGGGGGCGTCGAGAGACCCAGTACTTC. Translated: CASRKRGRRETQYF.

V usage is TRBV5-1 and J usage is TRBJ2-2; possible D gene TRBD2, 5 bases. Per the germline V gene, CDR1 is SGHRS and CDR2 is YFSETQ. This CDR3 contains 16 residues. The ends were cut back, 3 bases at V and 7 bases at J, with 19 bases in the middle. DNA for the CDR3: TGCGCCAGCAGCTCCTCTCCTCCGGGTGGGAGCGGGGAGCTGTTTTTT. Its translation: CASSSSPPGGSGELFF.

The chain joins TRBV7-2 to TRBJ1-1; TRBD1 is a possible D gene (6 bases). The CDR3 contains 13 residues. Germline V gene data show CDR1 as SGHTA and CDR2 as FQGNSA. The V end lost 1 base, the J end lost 7 bases, and 10 bases lay between the germline ends. In nucleotides, the CDR3 is TGTGCCAGCAGCTTAGTGTACAGGGATGAAGCTTTCTTT. Translation gives CASSLVYRDEAFF.

The chain has TRBV10-3 and TRBJ1-1, with D perhaps TRBD1 (5 bases). Germline CDR1 reads ENHRY; CDR2 reads SYGVKD. V gave up 3 bases and J gave up 1 base, with 9 bases separating them. The CDR3 covers 14 residues. This CDR3 reads CAISERGPNTEAFF. In nucleotides, the CDR3 is TGTGCCATCAGTGAAAGGGGTCCGAACACTGAAGCTTTCTTT.

The chain employs TRBV19 and TRBJ2-2, with D possibly matching TRBD1 (6 bases). Germline loops: CDR1 LNHDA, CDR2 SQIVND (reference sequence). The CDR3 is 16 residues long. The V gene lost 6 bases and the J gene lost 1 base, with 15 bases spanning the gap. CDR3 nucleotides: TGTGCCAGTAGCCGGGCCGGGACACGGAACACCGGGGAGCTGTTTTTT. It codes for CASSRAGTRNTGELFF.

V usage is TRBV2 and J usage is TRBJ2-5; 7 bases fit TRBD2. V was pared by 3 bases and J by 5 bases, with 9 bases of the junction left unmatched. This CDR3 has 15 residues. Germline CDR1 reads SNHLY; CDR2 reads FYNNEI. The CDR3 DNA sequence: TGTGCCAGCAGTGAGAGGGAGGGCCACGGTGAGACCCAGTACTTC. Its translation: CASSEREGHGETQYF. Full variable domain (outside the CDR3, taken from reference TRBV2 and TRBJ2-5): EPEVTQTPSHQVTQMGQEVILRCVPISNHLYFYWYRQILGQKVEFLVSFYNNEISEKSEIFDDQFSVERPDGSNFTLKIRSTKLEDSAMYFCASSEREGHGETQYFGPGTRLLVL.

The chain couples TRBV19 to TRBJ2-1; no clear D gene. Germline loops: CDR1 LNHDA, CDR2 SQIVND (reference sequence). Trimming took off 2 bases at V and 1 base at J, with 9 bases between the two ends. CDR3 length: 15 residues. CDR3 amino acids: CASSIRGPSYNEQFF. CDR3 bases: TGTGCCAGTAGTATACGCGGACCATCCTACAATGAGCAGTTCTTC.

The chain is built from TRBV5-1 and TRBJ2-7, with 14 bases lining up with TRBD2. CDR3 size: 16 residues. The J segment lost 8 bases and the V segment lost 0 bases, leaving 7 bases of the junction unmatched. Germline values: CDR1 SGHRS, CDR2 YFSETQ. The CDR3 reads CASSLARTSGRRKQYF. The CDR3 DNA sequence: TGCGCCAGCAGCTTGGCCCGGACTAGCGGGAGGAGAAAGCAGTACTTC. Complete variable domain (other parts from reference TRBV5-1 and TRBJ2-7): KAGVTQTPRYLIKTRGQQVTLSCSPISGHRSVSWYQQTPGQGLQFLFEYFSETQRNKGNFPGRFSGRQFSNSRSEMNVSTLELGDSALYLCASSLARTSGRRKQYFGPGTRLTVT.

This chain links TRBV9 with TRBJ2-7; 10 bases are shared with TRBD1. CDR1 is SGDLS and CDR2 is YYNGEE in the germline V gene. Germline trimming cut 3 bases from V and 3 bases from J; bases unmatched to any gene: 3. The CDR3 totals 14 residues. The CDR3 region has the DNA TGTGCCAGCAGCGCGACAGGGGGCATCTACGAGCAGTACTTC. Translation gives CASSATGGIYEQYF.